The text below deals with one T cell receptor beta chain. Antigen: not known. Samples came from healthy bone marrow donors. The PCR contained 60 Vbeta and 13 Jbeta primers. Profiled with immunoSEQ multiplex PCR; TCRdb holds only in-frame clones, not every one. In the table there are about 71,000 clones, roughly 67% of which are singletons. This record comes from a study of cytomegalovirus exposure and HLA in healthy donors. Study context: Out of roughly 200 million T cells, an earlier analysis found fewer than 140 million unique TCR beta sequences in total. General study points: Fewer N-insertions (relative to the 666-donor mean) were reportedly seen in an Asian-associated ancestry cluster in a later analysis. Reports showed the classifier diagnosing cytomegalovirus status with high specificity and sensitivity.

The CDR3 loop spans 13 amino acids. CDR1 is MNHNY and CDR2 is SVGAGI in the germline V gene (reference sequence). The ends were cut back, 5 bases at V and 5 bases at J, with 12 bases in the middle. The gene calls are TRBV6-6 and TRBJ1-1, with D possibly matching TRBD1 (5 bases). The source is a middle-aged man in good health and CMV-seropositive. Material for sequencing was PBMCs. The CDR3 nucleotides read TGTGCCAGCAGTGATCAGGGCAGGACTGAAGCTTTCTTT. It is translated as CASSDQGRTEAFF.